Only a few counts were recorded for the clone carrying this TCR beta chain. V lost 5 bases and J lost 1, with 11 bases in between. There are 14 residues in the CDR3. In germline, CDR1 is SGHTA, CDR2 FQGNSA. This sample is drawn from a study of shared clonotypes between healthy human individuals. Repertoires were generated with immunoSEQ multiplex PCR, while TCRdb's copy carries only in-frame clones and drops some. The sample holds about 1 million clones; 75% are singletons and the top ten take roughly 1.5%. The TCR sequence derives from a man aged 18-30 years in good health. Sequencing was carried out using memory CD4+ T cells sorted from blood. Subset given: CD45RA-negative fraction. The chain employs TRBV7-2 and TRBJ1-1, with unresolved D. The CDR3 reads CASSPQPTNTEAFF. CDR3 nucleotides: TGTGCCAGCAGCCCACAGCCGACGAACACTGAAGCTTTCTTT.